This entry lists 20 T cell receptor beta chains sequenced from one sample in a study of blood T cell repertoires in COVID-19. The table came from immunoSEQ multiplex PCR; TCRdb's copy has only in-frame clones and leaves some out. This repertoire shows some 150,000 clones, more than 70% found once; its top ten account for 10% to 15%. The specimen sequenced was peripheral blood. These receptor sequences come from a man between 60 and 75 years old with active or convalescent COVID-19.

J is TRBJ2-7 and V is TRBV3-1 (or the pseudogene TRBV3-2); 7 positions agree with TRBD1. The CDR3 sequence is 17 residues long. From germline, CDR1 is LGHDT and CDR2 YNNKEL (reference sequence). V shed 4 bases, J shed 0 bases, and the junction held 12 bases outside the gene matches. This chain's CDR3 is CASSLPRDRDLSYEQYF. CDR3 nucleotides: TGTGCCAGCAGCCTTCCCCGAGACAGGGATCTCTCCTACGAGCAGTACTTC.

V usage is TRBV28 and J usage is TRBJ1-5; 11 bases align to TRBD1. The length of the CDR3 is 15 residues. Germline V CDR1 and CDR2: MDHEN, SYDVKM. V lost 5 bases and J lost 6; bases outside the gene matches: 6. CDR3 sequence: CASSPRTGGLQPQHF. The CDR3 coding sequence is TGTGCCAGCAGTCCGCGGACAGGGGGCCTTCAGCCCCAGCATTTT.

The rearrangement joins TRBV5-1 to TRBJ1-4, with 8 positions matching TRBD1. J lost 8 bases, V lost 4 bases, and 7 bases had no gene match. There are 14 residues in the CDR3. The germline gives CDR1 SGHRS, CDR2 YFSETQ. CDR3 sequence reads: CASSPGQGGEKLFF. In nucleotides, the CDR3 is TGCGCCAGCAGCCCCGGACAGGGAGGGGAAAAACTGTTTTTT.

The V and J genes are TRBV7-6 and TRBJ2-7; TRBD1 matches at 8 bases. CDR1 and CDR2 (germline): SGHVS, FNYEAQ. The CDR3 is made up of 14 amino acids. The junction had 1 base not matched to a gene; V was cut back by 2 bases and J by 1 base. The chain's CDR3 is CASSLTGGSYEQYF. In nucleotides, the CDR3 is TGTGCCAGCAGCTTAACAGGGGGGTCCTACGAGCAGTACTTC.

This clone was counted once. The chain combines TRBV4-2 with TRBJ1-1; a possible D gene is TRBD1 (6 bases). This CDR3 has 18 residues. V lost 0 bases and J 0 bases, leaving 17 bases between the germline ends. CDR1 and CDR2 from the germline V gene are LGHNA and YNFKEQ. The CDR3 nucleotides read TGTGCCAGCAGCCAAGAGGGAGAGGGAGGGGACATGAACACTGAAGCTTTCTTT. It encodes CASSQEGEGGDMNTEAFF.

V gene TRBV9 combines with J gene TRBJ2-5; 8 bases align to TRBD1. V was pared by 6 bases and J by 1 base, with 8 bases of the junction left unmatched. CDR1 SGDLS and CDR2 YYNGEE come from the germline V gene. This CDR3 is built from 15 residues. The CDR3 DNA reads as TGTGCCAGCACCACAGGGGGATCGGTCCAAGAGACCCAGTACTTC. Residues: CASTTGGSVQETQYF.

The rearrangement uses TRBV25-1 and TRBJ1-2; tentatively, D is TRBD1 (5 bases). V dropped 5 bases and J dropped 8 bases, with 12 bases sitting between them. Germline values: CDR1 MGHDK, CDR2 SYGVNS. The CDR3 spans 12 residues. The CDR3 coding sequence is TGTGCCAGCAGTCTAGGACAAGGCGGCTACACCTTC. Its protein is CASSLGQGGYTF.

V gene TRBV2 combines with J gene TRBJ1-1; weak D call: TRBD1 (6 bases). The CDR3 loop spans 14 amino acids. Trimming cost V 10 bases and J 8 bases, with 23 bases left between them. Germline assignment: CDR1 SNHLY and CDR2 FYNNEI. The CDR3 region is CAIPGGAFQQEAFF. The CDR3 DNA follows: TGTGCCATCCCCGGGGGGGCCTTTCAACAGGAAGCTTTCTTT.

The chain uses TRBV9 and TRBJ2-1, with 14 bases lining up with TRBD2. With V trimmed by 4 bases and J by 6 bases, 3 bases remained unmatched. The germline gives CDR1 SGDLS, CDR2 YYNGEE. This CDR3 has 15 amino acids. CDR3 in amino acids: CASSPGTSGGNEQFF. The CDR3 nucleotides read TGTGCCAGCAGCCCGGGGACTAGCGGGGGCAATGAGCAGTTCTTC.

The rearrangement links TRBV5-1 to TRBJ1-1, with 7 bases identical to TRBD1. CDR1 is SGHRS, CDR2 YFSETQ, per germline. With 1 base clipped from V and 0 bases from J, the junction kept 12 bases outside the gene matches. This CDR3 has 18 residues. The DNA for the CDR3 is TGCGCCAGCAGCTTGAGTCCGGGACAGTCCCTAGTGAACACTGAAGCTTTCTTT. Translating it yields CASSLSPGQSLVNTEAFF.

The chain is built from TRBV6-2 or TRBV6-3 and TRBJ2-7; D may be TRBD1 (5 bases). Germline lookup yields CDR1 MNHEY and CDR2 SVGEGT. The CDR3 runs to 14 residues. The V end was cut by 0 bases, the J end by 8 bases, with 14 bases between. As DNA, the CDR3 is TGTGCCAGCAGTTACTCCTTGGGGCAGGAGCAGCAGTACTTC. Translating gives CASSYSLGQEQQYF.

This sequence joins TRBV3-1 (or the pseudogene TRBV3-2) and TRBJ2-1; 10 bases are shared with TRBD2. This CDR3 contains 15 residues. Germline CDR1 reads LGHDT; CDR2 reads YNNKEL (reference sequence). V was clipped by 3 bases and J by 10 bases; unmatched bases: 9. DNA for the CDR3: TGTGCCAGCAGCCAGGCCGGGACTAGCGTCCGGGAGCAGTTCTTC. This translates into CASSQAGTSVREQFF.

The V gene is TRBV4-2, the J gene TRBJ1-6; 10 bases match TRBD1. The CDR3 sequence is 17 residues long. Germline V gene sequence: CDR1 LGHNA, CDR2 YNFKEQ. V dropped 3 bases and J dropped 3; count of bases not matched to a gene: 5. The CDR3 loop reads CASSQRDRGNYNSPLHF. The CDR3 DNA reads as TGTGCCAGCAGCCAGCGGGACAGGGGAAACTATAATTCACCCCTCCACTTT.

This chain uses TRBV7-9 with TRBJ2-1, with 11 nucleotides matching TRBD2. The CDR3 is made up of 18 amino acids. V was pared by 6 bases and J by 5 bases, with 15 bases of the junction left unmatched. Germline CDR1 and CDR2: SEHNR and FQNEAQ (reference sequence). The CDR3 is CASRTSKSGTSGHNEQFF. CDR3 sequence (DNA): TGTGCCAGCAGAACCTCGAAGAGCGGGACTAGCGGACACAATGAGCAGTTCTTC.

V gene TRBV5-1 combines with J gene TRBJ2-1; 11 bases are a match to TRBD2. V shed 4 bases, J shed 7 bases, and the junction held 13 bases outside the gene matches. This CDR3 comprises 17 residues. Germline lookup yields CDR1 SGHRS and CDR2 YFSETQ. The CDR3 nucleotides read TGCGCCAGCAGCCGAAGGGCGACTAGCGGGATCGAAAATGAGCAGTTCTTC. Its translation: CASSRRATSGIENEQFF.

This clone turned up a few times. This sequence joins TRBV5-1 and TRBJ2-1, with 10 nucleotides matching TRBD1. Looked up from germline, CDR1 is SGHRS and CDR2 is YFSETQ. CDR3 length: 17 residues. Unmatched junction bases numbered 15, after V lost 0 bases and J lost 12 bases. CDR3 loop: CASSLAGGTGAQRWQFF. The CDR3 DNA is TGCGCCAGCAGCTTGGCCGGGGGGACAGGGGCCCAGCGATGGCAGTTCTTC.

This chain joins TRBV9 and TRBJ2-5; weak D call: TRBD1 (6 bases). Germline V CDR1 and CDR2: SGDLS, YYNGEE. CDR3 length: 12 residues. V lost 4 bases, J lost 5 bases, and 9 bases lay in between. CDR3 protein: CASSYQGETQYF. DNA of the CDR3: TGTGCCAGCAGCTATCAGGGGGAGACCCAGTACTTC. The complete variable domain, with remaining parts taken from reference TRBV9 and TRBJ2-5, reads DSGVTQTPKHLITATGQRVTLRCSPRSGDLSVYWYQQSLDQGLQFLIQYYNGEERAKGNILERFSAQQFPDLHSELNLSSLELGDSALYFCASSYQGETQYFGPGTRLLVL.

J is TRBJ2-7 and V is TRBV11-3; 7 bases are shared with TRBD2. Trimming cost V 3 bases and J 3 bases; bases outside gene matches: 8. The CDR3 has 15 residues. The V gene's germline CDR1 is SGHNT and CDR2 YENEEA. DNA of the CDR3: TGTGCCAGCAGCTTGATAGCGGGTGGACTCTACGAGCAGTACTTC. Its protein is CASSLIAGGLYEQYF.

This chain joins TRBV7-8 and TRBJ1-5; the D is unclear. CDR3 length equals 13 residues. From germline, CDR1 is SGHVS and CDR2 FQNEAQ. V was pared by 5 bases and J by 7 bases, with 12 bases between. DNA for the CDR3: TGTGCCAGCAGCACCCGACCGGAGCAGCCCCAGCATTTT. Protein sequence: CASSTRPEQPQHF.

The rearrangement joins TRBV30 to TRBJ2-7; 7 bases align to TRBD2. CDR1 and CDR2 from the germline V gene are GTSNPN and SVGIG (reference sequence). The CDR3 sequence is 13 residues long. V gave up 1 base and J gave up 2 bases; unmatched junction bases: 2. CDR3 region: CAWSGGRAYEQYF. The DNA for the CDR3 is TGTGCCTGGAGTGGGGGGAGGGCCTACGAGCAGTACTTC.